Listed below are T cell receptor beta chains from one sample, sequenced in a study of cytomegalovirus exposure and HLA in healthy donors. Assay: immunoSEQ multiplex PCR; the TCRdb copy retains only in-frame clones and omits some. This sample has 150,000 or so clones, with roughly 72% found just once. The sequenced material came from PBMCs. Receptors were obtained from a man younger than 40 in good health and CMV-seronegative. The CDR3 runs from the conserved cysteine through the conserved F or W. The size entry is marked missing in some rows and otherwise reads once, few, many or a size class.

>TRBV18|TRBJ2-1|16|NA
CASSPPSGATYNEQFF
>TRBV10-3|TRBJ2-4|14|NA
CAISDPLTGEAQYF
>TRBV5-6|TRBJ2-1|12|NA
CASSLAGTGAFF
>TRBV4-3|TRBJ2-2|17|NA
CASSQDLMAGDTGELFF
>TRBV27|TRBJ2-7|15|few
CASSLESGTGYEQYF
>TRBV6-4|TRBJ2-6|16|few
CASSEETGSGANVLTF
>TRBV6-6|TRBJ2-7|14|NA
CASSYGRGVYEQYF
>TRBV19|TRBJ2-7|13|NA
CASSPGTGGEQYF
>TRBV28|TRBJ1-1|18|NA
CASSSETGRPFMNTEAFF
>TRBV27|TRBJ2-7|15|NA
CASSLSPESSYEQYF
>TRBV5-5|TRBJ1-1|14|NA
CASEVPGGNTEAFF
>TRBV2|TRBJ1-2|12|few
CASGDRLNGYTF
>TRBV5-4|TRBJ2-3|14|NA
CASSFVGSTDTQYF
>TRBV4-2|TRBJ2-3|13|NA
CASSPRRGDTQYF
>TRBV6-5|TRBJ2-3|14|NA
CASSAGTRIHTQYF
>TRBV30|TRBJ1-6|11|NA
CACLGERSLHF
>TRBV5-4|TRBJ2-7|15|NA
CASSLGGRGPNEQYF
>TRBV14|TRBJ2-1|20|once
CASSHILARTSGVENNEQFF
>TRBV6-6|TRBJ2-7|15|NA
CASSSDRLLLEEQYF
>TRBV27|TRBJ2-5|18|NA
CASSLSGYSGGAGETQYF
>TRBV2|TRBJ2-2|15|once
CASSESAGVTGELFF
>TRBV5-1|TRBJ2-5|15|NA
CASSSISGTQETQYF
>TRBV15|TRBJ1-5|18|NA
CATSRAGGTGFSSQPQNF
>TRBV5-1|TRBJ2-3|16|NA
CASSSPSGTSTDTQYF
>TRBV5-6|TRBJ2-7|15|NA
CASSWGTATVYEQYF
>TRBV7-2|TRBJ1-1|14|NA
CASSLDTVNTEAFF
>TRBV18|TRBJ1-4|14|NA
CASSPTGGNEKLFF
>TRBV28|TRBJ2-2|15|few
CASTLSGRSTGELFF
>TRBV5-6|TRBJ2-2|16|NA
CASSLTSGGLLGELFF
>TRBV7-9|TRBJ1-1|14|NA
CASSLDGGVAEAFF
>TRBV5-1|TRBJ1-6|14|few
CASSKGTGHSPLHF
>TRBV19|TRBJ1-3|16|NA
CASSLRPSGFADTIYF
>TRBV18|TRBJ2-3|15|NA
CASSPPGEGGDTQYF
>TRBV5-4|TRBJ1-1|14|NA
CASSWDRQNTEAFF
>TRBV5-1|TRBJ1-2|15|NA
CASSRGGEGNYGYTF
>TRBV4-1|TRBJ2-7|13|NA
CASSQEAGYEQYF
>TRBV9|TRBJ1-2|16|NA
CASSAVTGEVNYGYTF
>TRBV7-9|TRBJ1-1|13|NA
CASSLPTVTEAFF
>TRBV6-1|TRBJ1-5|15|NA
CASTDHRASRGPQHF
>TRBV14|TRBJ2-5|17|NA
CASSQLPGTSNSETQYF
>TRBV6-4|TRBJ2-7|15|NA
CASIDMGQGIYEQYF
>TRBV11-2|TRBJ2-5|12|few
CASSLAQGPQYF
>TRBV11-2|TRBJ2-5|16|NA
CASSPLSGGDVETQYF
>TRBV19|TRBJ1-5|16|NA
CATRWETGESNQPQHF
>TRBV28|TRBJ2-6|13|NA
CASSPSYANVLTF
>TRBV30|TRBJ2-1|15|NA
CAWSKASGAYNEQFF
>TRBV7-8|TRBJ2-4|13|NA
CASSPGQGHIQYF
>TRBV28|TRBJ1-1|14|NA
CASTPGLGEDEAFF
>TRBV12-5|TRBJ2-2|15|NA
CASGPGTSGTGELFF
>TRBV2|TRBJ2-7|14|NA
CASGSGTASYEQYF